The 32 T cell receptor beta chains below were found in one sample sequenced in a study of tumor-infiltrating lymphocytes in primary liver carcinoma. Unsorted bulk tissue of about 20-31 mg yielded co-extracted RNA and DNA. A constant-region primer primed TCR beta cDNA synthesis from roughly 500 ng of total RNA. ARM-PCR, slightly modified, supplied the TCR beta libraries through three nested multiplex PCR rounds. For about 11 cycles apiece, the opening two PCR rounds ran with TRBV1-TRBV30 forward primers and a C-beta reverse primer. Via MiXCR, TCRdb re-called the multiplex PCR reads, giving one row per CDR3 protein. The sample holds about 41,000 distinct CDR3 sequences, 73% seen once. Sequences were obtained from liver tumor tissue from sampling region 2. The sample's subset: tumor region T2, inferior pole. The receptors here all came from a middle-aged man with primary liver carcinoma and hepatitis B virus infection.

In this sample, this clonotype turned up many times. V and J are TRBV7-9 and TRBJ2-7, with a tentative D call TRBD1 (5 bases). Trimming took 5 bases from V and 2 from J, leaving 7 bases between them. The CDR3 sequence is 12 residues long. The germline gives CDR1 SEHNR, CDR2 FQNEAQ (reference sequence). The CDR3 bases are TGTGCCAGCAGCCGACAGACCTACGAGCAGTACTTC. This encodes CASSRQTYEQYF. The variable domain in full, completed from reference TRBV7-9 and TRBJ2-7, reads DTGVSQNPRHKITKRGQNVTFRCDPISEHNRLYWYRQTLGQGPEFLTYFQNEAQLEKSRLLSDRFSAERPKGSFSTLEIQRTEQGDSAMYLCASSRQTYEQYFGPGTRLTVT.

The rearrangement joins TRBV14 to TRBJ2-7, with D maybe TRBD2 (6 bases). Germline V gives CDR1 SGHDN, CDR2 FVKESK. CDR3 length equals 14 residues. The ends were cut back, 6 bases at V and 3 bases at J, with 15 bases in the middle. The CDR3 sequence is CASRFGGSSYEQYF. CDR3 DNA sequence: TGTGCCAGCAGATTCGGGGGTTCGAGCTACGAGCAGTACTTC.

This clonotype has a handful of counts. A read error is likely, as this CDR3 ends without the conserved phenylalanine or tryptophan. The chain is built from TRBV6-2 or TRBV6-3 and TRBJ2-1, with unresolved D. CDR1 and CDR2 (germline): MNHEY, SVGEGT. V shed 6 bases and J shed 1 base, with 13 bases lying between them. The CDR3 has 15 amino acids. CDR3 protein: CASRLPQSSYNEQFL. The CDR3 DNA reads as TGTGCCAGCAGGTTGCCTCAATCGTCCTACAATGAGCAGTTCTTG.

As for this clonotype: A junction boundary mismatches the germline segment, possibly from a read error. The chain has TRBV5-5 and TRBJ1-5; TRBD1 matches at 7 bases. The germline gives CDR1 SGHKS, CDR2 YYEKEE (reference sequence). The CDR3 spans 15 residues. This chain's CDR3 is CTSSLGTDSYQPQHF. The CDR3 DNA reads as TGTACCAGCAGCTTGGGGACAGACAGTTATCAGCCCCAGCATTTT.

As for this clonotype: The germline gene is not matched at one end of the junction; a read error may be the cause. The chain recombines TRBV7-9 with TRBJ1-1; D not resolved. Per germline, CDR1 SEHNR and CDR2 FQNEAQ (reference sequence). The CDR3 has 15 residues. DNA for the CDR3: TGTGCCAGCAGCGCACTGGACGGATTGAAAACTGAAACTTTCTTT. Translation gives CASSALDGLKTETFF.

Concerning this clonotype: The junction shows a germline mismatch at one end, possibly a read error. The V gene is TRBV11-2, the J gene TRBJ2-7; D is unresolved. Germline CDR1 reads SGHAT; CDR2 reads FQNNGV. This CDR3 has 15 amino acids. The CDR3 nucleotides read TGTGCCAGCAGCTTACAATGGATATGGGAAAACGAGCAGCACTTC. Translation gives CASSLQWIWENEQHF.

The chain joins TRBV5-1 to TRBJ2-1; TRBD2 aligns across 8 bases. With 0 bases clipped from V and 8 bases from J, the junction kept 16 bases outside the gene matches. CDR1 and CDR2 from the germline V gene are SGHRS and YFSETQ. This CDR3 contains 18 residues. The CDR3 region has the DNA TGCGCCAGCAGCTTGGCGGGGAAGCGCCTAGCGGGTTACTATGAGCAGTTCTTC. Translated: CASSLAGKRLAGYYEQFF.

Concerning this clonotype: An end of the junction does not agree with germline; a read error may underlie this. The J gene is TRBJ2-1, the V gene TRBV30; D uncertain. This CDR3 has 16 amino acids. In germline, CDR1 is GTSNPN, CDR2 SVGIG (reference sequence). CDR3 amino acids: CAWSGSIANSYNEQFF. The CDR3 nucleotides are TGTGCATGGAGTGGCTCGATTGCCAACTCCTACAATGAGCAGTTCTTC.

This clonotype has just one count. The conserved phenylalanine or tryptophan is not found at the CDR3 terminus, so this likely reflects a read error. V usage is TRBV4-2 and J usage is TRBJ2-3; D unclear. Trimming stripped 4 bases from V and 3 bases from J, with 14 bases between. The CDR3 has 15 residues. The germline gives CDR1 LGHNA, CDR2 YNFKEQ. The CDR3 reads CASSRRTVGTDTQYI. As DNA, the CDR3 is TGTGCCAGCAGCCGACGGACGGTGGGAACAGATACGCAGTATATT.

About this clonotype: Mismatch with germline at one junction end may stem from a read error. In nucleotides, the CDR3 is TGTGCCAGCACCGCTTCGGCGGCAGCCGAAAACATTCAGTACTTC. It yields the protein CASTASAAAENIQYF. V is TRBV11-2 and J is TRBJ2-4, with no clear D. The CDR3 is made up of 15 amino acids. From germline, CDR1 is SGHAT and CDR2 FQNNGV.

Of note for this clonotype: This may be a read error: a much more frequent sequence differs by one nucleotide. This CDR3 is missing its conserved last phenylalanine or tryptophan, likely due to a read error. The chain joins TRBV7-3 to TRBJ2-1, with 10 bases that match TRBD2. Trimming took 5 bases from V and 0 from J; bases not matched to a gene: 13. The CDR3 is 19 residues long. Germline V gene lookup returns CDR1 SGHTA and CDR2 FQGTGA. The chain's CDR3 is CASSPDPGLASSSYNEQFL. In nucleotides, the CDR3 is TGTGCCAGCAGCCCTGATCCGGGACTAGCGTCCAGCTCCTACAATGAGCAGTTCTTA.

This clonotype was detected ten times or more. J is TRBJ2-1 and V is TRBV7-9; 7 nucleotides line up with TRBD1. V trimming: 5 bases; J trimming: 1 base; junction bases outside the gene matches: 5. The germline V gene encodes CDR1 SEHNR and CDR2 FQNEAQ (reference sequence). The CDR3 is made up of 15 amino acids. CDR3 sequence reads: CASSRPGQSYNEQFF. The CDR3 DNA reads TGTGCCAGCAGCCGTCCGGGACAGTCCTACAATGAGCAGTTCTTC.

A note on this clonotype: A read error may produce the germline difference seen at one junction end. The chain couples TRBV12-3 or TRBV12-4 to TRBJ2-7, with D perhaps assigned TRBD1 or TRBD2 (5 bases each). The CDR3 consists of 12 residues. CDR3 sequence (DNA): TGTGCCATCAGTATCTCGGGGCCGACACAGTACTTC. Translation gives CAISISGPTQYF.

Concerning this clonotype itself: The junction differs from germline at one of its ends, possibly a read error. V and J are TRBV4-1 and TRBJ2-3; D is possibly TRBD2 (5 bases). There are 13 residues in the CDR3. Germline-derived CDR1 and CDR2 are MGHRA and YSYEKL. The CDR3 sequence: CVSGQVSTDTQYF. CDR3 DNA sequence: TGCGTCAGCGGCCAAGTAAGCACAGATACGCAGTATTTT.

The chain couples TRBV7-2 to TRBJ2-3; a possible D gene is TRBD1 (6 bases). The CDR3 loop spans 16 amino acids. CDR1 and CDR2 from the germline V gene are SGHTA and FQGNSA. V lost 4 bases, J lost 0 bases, and 14 bases lay in between. Here the CDR3 reads CASSSVRTGSTDTQYF. Written as DNA, the CDR3 is TGTGCCAGCAGCTCCGTCAGAACAGGGAGCACAGATACGCAGTATTTT.

Regarding this clonotype: The conserved phenylalanine or tryptophan normally closing the CDR3 is absent here, so this likely arose from a read error. The J gene is TRBJ2-5, the V gene TRBV6-2 or TRBV6-3, with D possibly matching TRBD2 (6 bases). Germline CDR1 and CDR2: MNHEY and SVGEGT. This CDR3 region has 11 residues. Trimming stripped 6 bases from V and 8 bases from J, with 10 bases between. The CDR3 DNA reads as TGTGCCAGCAGCTCGGGGGATACCCAGTACTCC. Encoded protein: CASSSGDTQYS.

This clonotype was seen at least ten times. The V gene is TRBV7-3, the J gene TRBJ2-1, with 9 bases identical to TRBD2. This CDR3 has 18 residues. Trimming at V came to 5 bases and at J to 5 bases, leaving 16 bases not matched to a gene. Per the germline V gene, CDR1 is SGHTA and CDR2 is FQGTGA. CDR3 loop: CASSKGYAGLATNNEQFF. The CDR3 DNA reads TGTGCCAGCAGCAAAGGATACGCGGGACTAGCCACCAACAATGAGCAGTTCTTC.

This clonotype was recorded at least ten times. V gene TRBV28 combines with J gene TRBJ2-7, with D maybe TRBD2 (5 bases). V was pared by 5 bases and J by 2 bases, with 19 bases between. The CDR3 totals 16 residues. Germline-derived CDR1 and CDR2 are MDHEN and SYDVKM. The CDR3 DNA reads as TGTGCCAGCAGTCCAAGACTATGGGTCCGAACCTACGAGCAGTACTTC. Amino acid sequence: CASSPRLWVRTYEQYF.

This clonotype was counted ten times or more. J is TRBJ2-7 and V is TRBV5-4; tentative D call: TRBD2 (6 bases). Germline-derived CDR1 and CDR2 are SGHNT and YYREEE (reference sequence). Between the trimmed V and J ends, which lost 4 bases and 5 bases, there was a span of 19 bases. This CDR3 spans 15 amino acids. The CDR3 is CASSTPSGGTHEQYF. The CDR3, as DNA: TGTGCCAGCAGCACCCCGAGTGGCGGGACCCACGAGCAGTACTTC.

To note about this clonotype: An end of the junction does not agree with germline; a read error may underlie this. V gene TRBV7-9 combines with J gene TRBJ2-1; D might be TRBD1 (5 bases). The CDR3 has 15 residues. Germline assignment: CDR1 SEHNR and CDR2 FQNEAQ (reference sequence). The CDR3 spells CASNDSLSDNNEHFF. In DNA, the CDR3 is TGTGCCAGCAATGACAGTTTATCCGATAACAATGAGCACTTCTTC.

This clonotype was found many times. The chain is built from TRBV7-2 and TRBJ1-6; the D gene is possibly TRBD1 (6 bases). From germline, CDR1 is SGHTA and CDR2 FQGNSA. Trimming stripped 4 bases from V and 12 bases from J, with 19 bases between. The length of the CDR3 is 15 residues. The CDR3 sequence is CASSWRGGSDLPLHF. Written as DNA, the CDR3 is TGTGCCAGCAGCTGGAGGGGGGGCTCTGACTTACCCCTCCACTTT.

With regard to this clonotype: Lacking the conserved final phenylalanine or tryptophan, this CDR3 likely reflects a read error. The rearrangement links TRBV29-1 to TRBJ1-2; a weak D match, TRBD1 (5 bases). Germline-derived CDR1 and CDR2 are SQVTM and ANQGSEA. The CDR3 spans 18 residues. DNA of the CDR3: TGCAGCGTTGGGGCACCAACAGGAGCTCAAGTGGCTAACTATGACTACACCTCC. Amino acid sequence: CSVGAPTGAQVANYDYTS.

Relative to its sample, this clonotype is medium-sized (0.01 to 0.1%). The CDR3 coding sequence is TGTGCCAGCACCCCCTCTTGGGGGAGTCAAGAGACCCAGTACTTC. This codes for CASTPSWGSQETQYF. The chain recombines TRBV6-1 with TRBJ2-5; D is tentatively TRBD1 or TRBD2 (5 bases each). The germline CDR1 and CDR2 sequences are MNHNS and SASEGT. The CDR3 has 15 amino acids. V was clipped by 7 bases and J by 2 bases, with 17 bases between them.

In this sample, this clonotype turned up many times. The V call is TRBV15, the J call TRBJ1-1; no firm D call. CDR3 length: 14 residues. CDR1 and CDR2 from the germline V gene are LNHNV and YYDKDF (reference sequence). Trimming removed 0 bases at V and 5 bases at J, with 10 bases between. The CDR3 DNA follows: TGTGCCACCAGCAGAGATCATGCGGGGACTGAAGCTTTCTTT. Its protein product is CATSRDHAGTEAFF.

This rearrangement joins TRBV5-6 to TRBJ1-1; 8 bases are shared with TRBD1. Germline V gene sequence: CDR1 SGHDT, CDR2 YYEEEE. The CDR3 is 15 residues long. Trimming at V came to 9 bases and at J to 1 base, leaving 11 bases not matched to a gene. CDR3: CANNSLDRGNTEAFF. The CDR3 DNA reads TGTGCCAACAACTCCCTAGACAGGGGGAACACTGAAGCTTTCTTT. The full variable domain, rest sourced from reference TRBV5-6 and TRBJ1-1, is DAGVTQSPTHLIKTRGQQVTLRCSPKSGHDTVSWYQQALGQGPQFIFQYYEEEERQRGNFPDRFSGHQFPNYSSELNVNALLLGDSALYLCANNSLDRGNTEAFFGQGTRLTVV.

The V and J genes are TRBV5-4 and TRBJ2-1; D possibly corresponds to TRBD2 (6 bases). The CDR3 is 14 amino acids. Trimming shortened V by 8 bases and J by 5 bases, and 17 bases separated the two germline ends. Germline values: CDR1 SGHNT, CDR2 YYREEE (reference sequence). In DNA, the CDR3 is TGTGCCAGTATCCTTGGAGGCGGGAACAATGAGCAGTTCTTC. It codes for CASILGGGNNEQFF.

Regarding this clonotype: No conserved phenylalanine or tryptophan is present at the end of the CDR3, so a read error is the likely explanation. The V call is TRBV29-1, the J call TRBJ2-3; perhaps TRBD1 as D (5 bases). The CDR3 runs to 17 residues. The germline V gene encodes CDR1 SQVTM and CDR2 ANQGSEA. Between the trimmed V and J ends, which lost 7 bases and 8 bases, there was a span of 31 bases. CDR3 protein: CSAPTAGSQGLSTTQYY. The CDR3 DNA sequence: TGCAGCGCCCCGACAGCTGGATCCCAAGGGTTGTCGACTACGCAGTATTAT.

Comment on this clonotype: At one end the junction does not follow the germline gene, possibly because of a read error. The chain has TRBV20-1 and TRBJ1-2; D ambiguous. The CDR3 has 14 amino acids. CDR1 and CDR2 (germline): DFQATT, SNEGSKA (reference sequence). CDR3 residues: CSARYGILSYDYTF. CDR3 DNA sequence: TGCAGTGCTAGATACGGAATATTGAGCTATGACTACACCTTC.

Details on this clonotype: One end of the junction is discordant with germline, which a read error may explain. The chain combines TRBV5-5 with TRBJ2-5; D may match TRBD1 or TRBD2 (5 bases each). This CDR3 has 18 amino acids. Looked up from germline, CDR1 is SGHKS and CDR2 is YYEKEE (reference sequence). CDR3 loop: CASSLGLTGTEYHETQYF. In nucleotides, the CDR3 is TGTGCCAGCAGCCTGGGGTTGACCGGGACGGAGTACCATGAGACCCAGTACTTC. Complete variable domain (other parts from reference TRBV5-5 and TRBJ2-5): DAGVTQSPTHLIKTRGQQVTLRCSPISGHKSVSWYQQVLGQGPQFIFQYYEKEERGRGNFPDRFSARQFPNYSSELNVNALLLGDSALYLCASSLGLTGTEYHETQYFGPGTRLLVL.

In this sample, this clonotype turned up many times. One base away lies a much larger clone, so this may be a sequencing read error. This chain connects TRBV14 to TRBJ2-1; D not certain. The CDR3 sequence is 12 residues long. Per germline, CDR1 SGHDN and CDR2 FVKESK. DNA of the CDR3: TGTGCCAACAGCCTTACAGTTTCCCGGCCGTTCTTC. This gives the protein CANSLTVSRPFF.

Points on this clonotype: One end of the junction does not line up with germline, which may come from a read error. This chain's CDR3 is CASSQALHGSYEQYF. Written as DNA, the CDR3 is TGTGCCAGCAGTCAAGCATTGCACGGATCCTACGAGCAGTACTTC. The V call is TRBV4-2, the J call TRBJ2-7; D unresolved. The CDR3 totals 15 residues. Germline V gene data show CDR1 as LGHNA and CDR2 as YNFKEQ.

As to this clonotype: The CDR3 carries no conserved terminal phenylalanine or tryptophan, so it likely arises from a read error. The DNA is left out, because the CDR3 cannot be placed on it with certainty; the CDR3 is given as TCRdb lists it. The V call is TRBV5-1, the J call TRBJ2-5; TRBD1, the table's D call, was not compared with the DNA. Inclusive of both ends, the CDR3 amounts to 15 amino acids. Germline V lookup: CDR1 SGHRS, CDR2 YFSETQ. The CDR3 sequence is CASSPLGVGGETRYL.